Presented here are 14 T cell receptor beta chains from one specimen sequenced in a study of blood T cell repertoires in COVID-19. The assay was immunoSEQ multiplex PCR, and TCRdb's table has in-frame clones only and misses some. Of around 270,000 clones in the sample, roughly nine tenths were seen once. Sequences were obtained from peripheral blood. The receptors derive from a man aged 55 to 70 who had recovered from COVID-19.

The gene calls are TRBV5-8 and TRBJ1-1; a possible D gene is TRBD1 (5 bases). This CDR3 region has 13 residues. Trimming stripped 2 bases from V and 5 bases from J, with 10 bases between. Looked up from germline, CDR1 is SGHTS and CDR2 is YDEGEE. CDR3 nucleotide sequence: TGTGCCAGCAGCTTATCGGGGGATACTGAAGCTTTCTTT. This codes for CASSLSGDTEAFF. Drawing the rest from reference TRBV5-8 and TRBJ1-1, the complete variable domain is EAGVTQSPTHLIKTRGQQATLRCSPISGHTSVYWYQQALGLGLQFLLWYDEGEERNRGNFPPRFSGRQFPNYSSELNVNALELEDSALYLCASSLSGDTEAFFGQGTRLTVV.

The chain links TRBV19 to TRBJ2-2; 7 nucleotides align to TRBD1. V was clipped by 1 base and J by 9 bases; unmatched bases: 8. The germline CDR1 and CDR2 sequences are LNHDA and SQIVND (reference sequence). The length of the CDR3 is 15 residues. CDR3 region: CASSIAPTGLRELFF. In nucleotides, the CDR3 is TGTGCCAGTAGTATAGCACCGACAGGGCTTCGGGAGCTGTTTTTT.

The V and J genes are TRBV27 and TRBJ2-1; maybe TRBD1 (6 bases). Trimming pared 5 bases from V and 10 bases from J, leaving 15 bases between. Germline V gives CDR1 MNHEY, CDR2 SMNVEV (reference sequence). The CDR3 loop spans 13 amino acids. CDR3 loop: CASSGVGAGEQFF. CDR3 sequence (DNA): TGTGCCAGCAGTGGGGTGGGGGCAGGCGAGCAGTTCTTC.

The V and J genes are TRBV29-1 and TRBJ2-5; D is unclear. The CDR3 spans 13 residues. Germline lookup yields CDR1 SQVTM and CDR2 ANQGSEA. The CDR3, as DNA: TGCGCTATTGAGGTTCGAAACCAAGAGACCCAGTACTTC. Translation gives CAIEVRNQETQYF.

The rearrangement joins TRBV4-1 to TRBJ1-5; D is ambiguous. Per germline, CDR1 MGHRA and CDR2 YSYEKL. The CDR3 extends over 15 amino acids. V lost 0 bases, J lost 6 bases, and 12 bases lay in between. The CDR3 spells CASSQDLGRVQPQHF. Here the CDR3 DNA reads TGCGCCAGCAGCCAAGATCTGGGGAGGGTTCAGCCCCAGCATTTT.

This chain connects TRBV23-1 to TRBJ1-2; TRBD1 aligns across 8 bases. TRBV23-1 is assigned to the ORF class and has an uncertain function. The V gene end was trimmed by 2 bases and the J gene end by 3 bases; junction bases not matched to a gene: 14. The length of the CDR3 is 18 residues. CDR3 loop: CASSQVGGRTGKDYGYTF. The DNA of the CDR3 is TGCGCCAGCAGTCAAGTGGGCGGGCGGACAGGGAAGGACTATGGCTACACCTTC.

This rearrangement joins TRBV14 to TRBJ1-2; 7 nucleotides match TRBD1. This CDR3 region has 15 residues. The germline CDR1 and CDR2 sequences are SGHDN and FVKESK. V gave up 0 bases and J gave up 4 bases; unmatched junction bases: 5. The CDR3, as DNA: TGTGCCAGCAGCCAAGAGACAGGGTTTGTCTATGGCTACACCTTC. This codes for CASSQETGFVYGYTF.

This clone was observed a handful of times. The chain links TRBV7-2 to TRBJ1-2; TRBD1 aligns across 11 bases. Germline CDR1 SGHTA, CDR2 FQGNSA. V lost 4 bases to trimming and J lost 13 bases; unmatched junction nucleotides: 14. The CDR3 sequence is 15 residues long. CDR3 sequence (DNA): TGTGCCAGCAGCTCCCGGGGACAGGGGGGCACCCCAGGCACCTTC. Amino acids: CASSSRGQGGTPGTF.

V usage is TRBV29-1 and J usage is TRBJ2-5; TRBD2 is a possible D gene (6 bases). The CDR3 spans 14 residues. Trimming removed 5 bases at V and 5 bases at J, with 18 bases between. Per germline, CDR1 SQVTM and CDR2 ANQGSEA. CDR3 amino acids: CSVQPGALGETQYF. CDR3 nucleotides: TGCAGCGTTCAACCGGGAGCATTGGGGGAGACCCAGTACTTC.

This clone was detected a few times. In the same sample, other DNA sequences code for this CDR3. This rearrangement joins TRBV19 to TRBJ1-2; 9 bases are a match to TRBD1. This CDR3 is 12 amino acids long. CDR1 and CDR2 from the germline V gene are LNHDA and SQIVND (reference sequence). With 6 bases clipped from V and 8 bases from J, the junction kept 4 bases outside the gene matches. CDR3 coding DNA: TGTGCCAGTAGGACAGGGGGAGGAGGCTACACCTTC. Translating gives CASRTGGGGYTF.

The CDR3 DNA sequence: TGTGCCAGCAGCTCACAAAGTACGAACACTGAAGCTTTCTTT. This sequence encodes CASSSQSTNTEAFF. The chain recombines TRBV4-2 with TRBJ1-1; no definite D call. Germline lookup yields CDR1 LGHNA and CDR2 YNFKEQ. CDR3 length: 14 amino acids. Trimming took off 5 bases at V and 1 base at J, with 11 bases between the two ends.

This clone was recorded only once. The rearrangement joins TRBV19 to TRBJ1-1; TRBD1 matches at 10 bases. The CDR3 contains 13 residues. J lost 5 bases, V lost 5 bases, and 2 bases had no gene match. Germline loops: CDR1 LNHDA, CDR2 SQIVND (reference sequence). The CDR3 reads CASSSDRGTEAFF. Written as DNA, the CDR3 is TGTGCCAGTAGTTCGGACAGGGGGACTGAAGCTTTCTTT. Full variable domain (rest looked up from reference TRBV19 and TRBJ1-1): DGGITQSPKYLFRKEGQNVTLSCEQNLNHDAMYWYRQDPGQGLRLIYYSQIVNDFQKGDIAEGYSVSREKKESFPLTVTSAQKNPTAFYLCASSSDRGTEAFFGQGTRLTVV.

The genes are TRBV6-4 and TRBJ1-5, with D possibly TRBD1 on 5 matching bases. CDR1 and CDR2 from the germline V gene are MRHNA and SNTAGT. Trimming removed 7 bases from V and 9 bases from J, with 13 bases in between. This CDR3 region has 12 residues. CDR3 DNA sequence: TGTGCCAGCACCGAAGACAGACGGCCCCAGCATTTT. Its protein product is CASTEDRRPQHF.

The rearrangement joins TRBV30 to TRBJ1-5; 7 nucleotides line up with TRBD1. From germline, CDR1 is GTSNPN and CDR2 SVGIG (reference sequence). The junction had 8 bases not matched to a gene; V was cut back by 0 bases and J by 6 bases. CDR3 length: 15 amino acids. The CDR3 sequence is CAWSVGTAVPQPQHF. The CDR3, as DNA: TGTGCCTGGAGTGTAGGGACAGCTGTTCCTCAGCCCCAGCATTTT.